What follows are 28 T cell receptor beta chains derived from one specimen sequenced in a study of beta chain features in type 1 diabetes. Study observations and caveats: People with Type 1 diabetes carried modestly yet significantly shorter TCRB CDR3s in all four CD4+ subsets.

Every isolated RNA sample was fully reverse transcribed, so sequencing captured expressed TCRB transcripts. Repertoires were generated with immunoSEQ multiplex PCR, while TCRdb's copy carries only in-frame clones and drops some. The data contain around 250,000 clones, roughly an eighth of them singletons. For these TCRs, the target antigens are not known. Input material: naive CD4+ T cells from blood. The source is a man under 40 with type 1 diabetes.

With regard to this clone: Other DNA sequences in this specimen translate into the identical CDR3. The genes are TRBV5-1 and TRBJ2-7, with TRBD1 as a possible D gene (5 bases). Trimming removed 0 bases from V and 2 bases from J, with 9 bases in between. Germline values: CDR1 SGHRS, CDR2 YFSETQ. This CDR3 contains 14 residues. The CDR3 region is CASSLGDRTYEQYF. CDR3 nucleotide sequence: TGCGCCAGCAGCTTGGGCGACAGAACCTACGAGCAGTACTTC. The full variable domain, rest sourced from reference TRBV5-1 and TRBJ2-7, is KAGVTQTPRYLIKTRGQQVTLSCSPISGHRSVSWYQQTPGQGLQFLFEYFSETQRNKGNFPGRFSGRQFSNSRSEMNVSTLELGDSALYLCASSLGDRTYEQYFGPGTRLTVT.

The V call is TRBV9, the J call TRBJ2-1; a weak D match, TRBD2 (6 bases). Germline V gene sequence: CDR1 SGDLS, CDR2 YYNGEE. Trimming cost V 4 bases and J 7 bases, with 15 bases left between them. The CDR3 is made up of 14 amino acids. The CDR3 region is CASSIEAAGNEQFF. The CDR3 region has the DNA TGTGCCAGCAGCATCGAGGCGGCGGGGAATGAGCAGTTCTTC.

The V and J genes are TRBV7-9 and TRBJ1-5; possibly TRBD1 for D (5 bases). Trimming took 6 bases from V and 3 from J, leaving 12 bases between them. The CDR3 length is 14 residues. Germline-derived CDR1 and CDR2 are SEHNR and FQNEAQ (reference sequence). CDR3 in amino acids: CASSGEGPNQPQHF. CDR3 bases: TGTGCCAGCAGTGGGGAGGGACCCAATCAGCCCCAGCATTTT.

This clone was counted between two and nine times. The gene calls are TRBV28 and TRBJ1-1; possible D gene TRBD1, 5 bases. The V gene's germline CDR1 is MDHEN and CDR2 SYDVKM. CDR3 length: 15 residues. V was clipped by 3 bases and J by 0 bases, with 11 bases between them. The CDR3: CASSFGGGMNTEAFF. In DNA form, the CDR3 reads TGTGCCAGCAGTTTCGGGGGTGGCATGAACACTGAAGCTTTCTTT.

The rearrangement links TRBV21-1 to TRBJ2-7; whether TRBD2, the table's D call, matches the DNA was not checked. TRBV21-1 is an annotated pseudogene. This CDR3 comprises 14 residues. For the CDR3, the DNA is TGTGCCAGCAGACGAAAGTCGAGGCCCTACGAGCAGTACTTC. Translation gives CASRRKSRPYEQYF.

Only a few counts were recorded for this clone. V gene TRBV28 combines with J gene TRBJ2-1; a possible D gene is TRBD2 (6 bases). In germline, CDR1 is MDHEN, CDR2 SYDVKM. V lost 6 bases to trimming and J lost 14 bases, with 20 bases between them. The CDR3 length is 13 residues. CDR3 DNA: TGTGCCAGCAGCGCTTTCGGTGGGACTCGGAAGTTCTTC. Residues: CASSAFGGTRKFF.

This clone was detected a few times. This chain uses TRBV19 with TRBJ1-5; tentative D call: TRBD1 (6 bases). The germline gives CDR1 LNHDA, CDR2 SQIVND (reference sequence). The CDR3 length is 14 residues. V was cut by 4 bases and J by 6 bases, with 13 bases left in between. This CDR3 is CASSKEWTVQPQHF. The CDR3 nucleotides read TGTGCCAGTAGTAAAGAATGGACAGTTCAGCCCCAGCATTTT.

CDR3 in amino acids: CASSDWSQPQHF. The CDR3 DNA is TGTGCCAGCAGTGATTGGAGCCAGCCCCAGCATTTT. The chain couples TRBV2 to TRBJ1-5; no clear D. Germline V gives CDR1 SNHLY, CDR2 FYNNEI. The CDR3 covers 12 residues. Trimming removed 3 bases at V and 7 bases at J, with 7 bases between.

This clone was seen just once. This chain uses TRBV27 with TRBJ2-7, with 9 nucleotides matching TRBD1. The CDR3 length is 17 residues. V was pared by 4 bases and J by 6 bases, with 16 bases of the junction left unmatched. CDR1 and CDR2 (germline): MNHEY, SMNVEV (reference sequence). The CDR3 coding sequence is TGTGCCAGCAGTTCATCAGGGACAGGGTGGGAAACTAGCGAGCAGTACTTC. This gives the protein CASSSSGTGWETSEQYF.

The sample holds a few counts of this clone. The rearrangement joins TRBV5-1 to TRBJ2-2; D ambiguous. This CDR3 is built from 16 residues. V gave up 1 base and J gave up 0 bases, with 10 bases separating them. Germline V lookup: CDR1 SGHRS, CDR2 YFSETQ. For the CDR3, the DNA is TGCGCCAGCAGCTTGCCAAGCTACCCGAACACCGGGGAGCTGTTTTTT. As protein: CASSLPSYPNTGELFF.

There are a few counts of this clone. The sample carries other DNA sequences with the same CDR3. The chain employs TRBV28 and TRBJ2-7; D perhaps matches TRBD2 (5 bases). Deletions cut 2 bases from V and 2 bases from J, with 7 bases between. The germline V gene encodes CDR1 MDHEN and CDR2 SYDVKM. The CDR3 has 13 residues. CDR3 amino acids: CASSLTGTYEQYF. The CDR3 DNA sequence: TGTGCCAGCAGTTTAACCGGGACCTACGAGCAGTACTTC.

The chain uses TRBV29-1 and TRBJ2-7, with TRBD2 as a possible D gene (6 bases). The CDR3 spans 13 residues. The germline V gene encodes CDR1 SQVTM and CDR2 ANQGSEA. The V end lost 7 bases, the J end lost 7 bases, and 20 bases lay between the germline ends. The CDR3 protein is CSATGLLRGEQYF. The CDR3 bases are TGCAGCGCTACGGGACTCCTGCGAGGTGAGCAGTACTTC.

V gene TRBV2 combines with J gene TRBJ1-5; 9 bases agree with TRBD1. Unmatched junction bases numbered 8, after V lost 6 bases and J lost 5 bases. The CDR3 contains 15 residues. Looked up from germline, CDR1 is SNHLY and CDR2 is FYNNEI. The CDR3 spells CASSGDRVGDQPQHF. For the CDR3, the DNA is TGTGCCAGCAGCGGGGACAGGGTCGGTGATCAGCCCCAGCATTTT.

The V and J genes are TRBV6-1 and TRBJ1-5; maybe TRBD1 (5 bases). Per the germline V gene, CDR1 is MNHNS and CDR2 is SASEGT. The V end was cut by 3 bases, the J end by 6 bases, with 9 bases between. The CDR3 extends over 13 amino acids. For the CDR3, the DNA is TGTGCCAGCAGTGATCTGGGGGGTCAGCCCCAGCATTTT. It codes for CASSDLGGQPQHF.

V is TRBV28 and J is TRBJ2-5; 7 bases map to TRBD1. The junction had 5 bases not matched to a gene; V was cut back by 7 bases and J by 6 bases. Germline V gene sequence: CDR1 MDHEN, CDR2 SYDVKM. The CDR3 is 12 amino acids. CDR3 sequence: CASNRDSKTQYF. CDR3 bases: TGTGCCAGCAATAGGGACAGTAAGACCCAGTACTTC. Complete variable domain (other parts from reference TRBV28 and TRBJ2-5): DVKVTQSSRYLVKRTGEKVFLECVQDMDHENMFWYRQDPGLGLRLIYFSYDVKMKEKGDIPEGYSVSREKKERFSLILESASTNQTSMYLCASNRDSKTQYFGPGTRLLVL.

This clone showed up just a few times. The chain joins TRBV6-6 to TRBJ1-5, with D unresolved. The germline V and J ends were trimmed by 3 bases and 5 bases, with 17 bases remaining between them. The CDR3 loop spans 16 amino acids. CDR1 and CDR2 from the germline V gene are MNHNY and SVGAGI (reference sequence). Here the CDR3 reads CASSYTLGRPDQPQHF. CDR3 nucleotide sequence: TGTGCCAGCAGTTATACCCTCGGGAGGCCGGATCAGCCCCAGCATTTT.

The V and J genes are TRBV9 and TRBJ2-1; D gene ambiguous. This CDR3 spans 15 amino acids. In germline, CDR1 is SGDLS, CDR2 YYNGEE. The germline V and J ends were trimmed by 0 bases and 0 bases, with 7 bases remaining between them. CDR3: CASSVGISSYNEQFF. As DNA, the CDR3 is TGTGCCAGCAGCGTAGGAATTAGCTCCTACAATGAGCAGTTCTTC.

The V and J genes are TRBV15 and TRBJ2-1; D is undetermined. V shed 1 base and J shed 0 bases, with 7 bases lying between them. The germline V gene has CDR1 LNHNV and CDR2 YYDKDF (reference sequence). The CDR3 is 15 amino acids. The CDR3 sequence: CATSRVADSYNEQFF. The CDR3, as DNA: TGTGCCACCAGCAGAGTTGCGGACTCCTACAATGAGCAGTTCTTC.

In this sample, this clone turned up a few times. The chain combines TRBV11-2 with TRBJ2-4; TRBD2 matches 11 bases. After removal of 4 bases from V and 9 bases from J, the junction contained 8 bases not matched to a gene. The germline V gene has CDR1 SGHAT and CDR2 FQNNGV. The length of the CDR3 is 15 residues. The CDR3 is CASSSLAGEGTIQYF. The CDR3 region has the DNA TGTGCCAGCAGCTCACTAGCGGGAGAGGGTACCATTCAGTACTTC.

The rearrangement uses TRBV28 and TRBJ2-5; D not certain. The V gene lost 3 bases and the J gene lost 1 base, with 9 bases spanning the gap. CDR1 and CDR2 (germline): MDHEN, SYDVKM. The CDR3 runs 14 residues. The chain's CDR3 is CASSLSPAQETQYF. The CDR3 DNA follows: TGTGCCAGCAGTTTGAGCCCTGCCCAAGAGACCCAGTACTTC.

This clone was seen repeatedly, ten times or more. V is TRBV29-1 and J is TRBJ2-3; D gene ambiguous. Germline assignment: CDR1 SQVTM and CDR2 ANQGSEA. The CDR3 spans 13 residues. Trimming pared 0 bases from V and 4 bases from J, leaving 8 bases between. CDR3 region: CSVEDPRSDTQYF. Here the CDR3 DNA reads TGCAGCGTTGAAGACCCTAGATCAGATACGCAGTATTTT.

The J gene is TRBJ2-1, the V gene TRBV13; 12 bases agree with TRBD2. From germline, CDR1 is PRHDT and CDR2 FYEKMQ (reference sequence). V trimming: 7 bases; J trimming: 9 bases; junction bases outside the gene matches: 7. The CDR3 contains 14 residues. CDR3 residues: CASILAGGPGEQFF. Written as DNA, the CDR3 is TGTGCCAGCATCCTAGCGGGAGGGCCAGGTGAGCAGTTCTTC. Looking up the rest from reference TRBV13 and TRBJ2-1 gives the full variable domain: AAGVIQSPRHLIKEKRETATLKCYPIPRHDTVYWYQQGPGQDPQFLISFYEKMQSDKGSIPDRFSAQQFSDYHSELNMSSLELGDSALYFCASILAGGPGEQFFGPGTRLTVL.

The rearrangement joins TRBV11-3 to TRBJ2-5; possibly TRBD2 for D (8 bases). The CDR3 runs 15 residues. V lost 5 bases to trimming and J lost 4 bases, with 17 bases between them. Germline CDR1 reads SGHNT; CDR2 reads YENEEA. The CDR3 region has the DNA TGTGCCAGCAGCAAGGGACTAGGGGGCGGAGAGACCCAGTACTTC. Translating gives CASSKGLGGGETQYF.

This clone was detected a few times. Here the CDR3 DNA reads TGTGCCAGCAGTTTCATGGACATAAGGGCAGATACGCAGTATTTT. Protein: CASSFMDIRADTQYF. The V call is TRBV28, the J call TRBJ2-3; TRBD1 is a possible D gene (5 bases). Trimming left V 3 bases short and J 4 bases short, with 14 bases between. Germline CDR1 MDHEN, CDR2 SYDVKM. The CDR3 length is 15 residues.

The chain couples TRBV4-2 to TRBJ1-6, with D tentatively TRBD1 (5 bases). CDR3 length equals 16 residues. Trimming stripped 0 bases from V and 6 bases from J, with 12 bases between. Germline values: CDR1 LGHNA, CDR2 YNFKEQ. Here the CDR3 reads CASSQEGGFANSPLHF. As DNA, the CDR3 is TGTGCCAGCAGCCAAGAGGGGGGTTTTGCTAATTCACCCCTCCACTTT.

This clone was found a few times. This chain connects TRBV7-3 to TRBJ2-1; no clear D. V dropped 5 bases and J dropped 4 bases, with 15 bases sitting between them. Germline V lookup: CDR1 SGHTA, CDR2 FQGTGA. CDR3 size: 15 residues. The CDR3 DNA sequence: TGTGCCAGCAGCCCCGCGATCGACACGTACAATGAGCAGTTCTTC. This sequence encodes CASSPAIDTYNEQFF.

This clone was seen only a few times. The chain is built from TRBV7-2 and TRBJ2-7; 9 bases align to TRBD1. CDR1 is SGHTA and CDR2 is FQGNSA in the germline V gene. After removal of 5 bases from V and 3 bases from J, the junction contained 8 bases not matched to a gene. The CDR3 sequence is 15 residues long. The DNA of the CDR3 is TGTGCCAGCAGCCCACGAGGGACAGGGAGCTACGAGCAGTACTTC. Encoded protein: CASSPRGTGSYEQYF.

This clone was counted a few times. The chain joins TRBV6-1 to TRBJ2-7, with TRBD2 matching 10 bases. The germline gives CDR1 MNHNS, CDR2 SASEGT. CDR3 length: 13 amino acids. J was trimmed by 5 bases and V by 6 bases; bases with no gene match: 4. Here the CDR3 reads CASRASGSHEQYF. The CDR3 DNA reads TGTGCCAGCAGAGCTAGCGGGAGTCACGAGCAGTACTTC.